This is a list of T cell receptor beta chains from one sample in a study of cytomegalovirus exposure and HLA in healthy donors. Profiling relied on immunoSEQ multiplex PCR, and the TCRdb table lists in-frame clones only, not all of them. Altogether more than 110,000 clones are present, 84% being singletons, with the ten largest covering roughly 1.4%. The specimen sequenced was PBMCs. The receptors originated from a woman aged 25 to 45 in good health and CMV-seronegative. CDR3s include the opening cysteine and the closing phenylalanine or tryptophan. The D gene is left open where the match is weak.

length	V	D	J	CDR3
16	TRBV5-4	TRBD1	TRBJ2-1	CASSFRMPGGHNEQFF
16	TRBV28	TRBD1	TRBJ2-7	CASSLLPGQGDYEQYF
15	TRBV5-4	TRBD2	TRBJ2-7	CASSPGSGGSYEQYF
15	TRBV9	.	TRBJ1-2	CASSVGQVEYYGYTF
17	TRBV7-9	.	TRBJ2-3	CASSSPTEDTHRTTQYF
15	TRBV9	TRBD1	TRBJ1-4	CASSVEGTGGEKLFF
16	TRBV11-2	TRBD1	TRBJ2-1	CASSVRTGSSYNEQFF
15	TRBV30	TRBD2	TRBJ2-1	CAWRDGTSRYNEQFF
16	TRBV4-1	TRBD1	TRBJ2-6	CASSQPDRAGANVLTF
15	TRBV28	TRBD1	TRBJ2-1	CASSPPGQTYNEQFF
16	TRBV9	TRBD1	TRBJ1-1	CASSVGDSHLNTEAFF
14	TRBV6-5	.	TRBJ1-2	CASSYGDRESGYTF
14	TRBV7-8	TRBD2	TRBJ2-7	CASVGRGNSYEQYF
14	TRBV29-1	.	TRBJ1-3	CSVRTDNSGNTIYF
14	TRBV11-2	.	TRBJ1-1	CASSFLGADTEAFF
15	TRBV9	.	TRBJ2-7	CASSPPGDSAYEQYF
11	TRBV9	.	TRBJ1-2	CASSAPYGYTF
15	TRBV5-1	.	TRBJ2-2	CASSFGRADTGELFF
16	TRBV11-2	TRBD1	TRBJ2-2	CASSSPTGIITGELFF
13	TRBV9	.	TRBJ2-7	CASSARGISEQYF
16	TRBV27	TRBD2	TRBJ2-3	CASSWGLAGNTDTQYF
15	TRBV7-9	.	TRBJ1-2	CASSFLTVGRNGYTF
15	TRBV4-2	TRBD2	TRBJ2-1	CASSPGLKVVNEQFF
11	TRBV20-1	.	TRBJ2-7	CSASLSYEQYF
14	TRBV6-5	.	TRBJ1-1	CASRKLSMNTEAFF
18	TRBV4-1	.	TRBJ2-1	CASSQGTIRLVEWNEQFF
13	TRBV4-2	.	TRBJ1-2	CASSQDGGLGYTF
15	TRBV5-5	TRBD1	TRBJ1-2	CASSPADRGLYGYTF
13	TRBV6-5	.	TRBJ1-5	CASSGGRGQPQHF
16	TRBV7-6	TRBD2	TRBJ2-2	CASSLESGGNTGELFF
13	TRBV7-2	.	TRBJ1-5	CASSNRDTQPQHF
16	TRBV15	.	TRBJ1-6	CATSRDPTRRNSPLHF
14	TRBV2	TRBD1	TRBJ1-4	CASSLQGFNEKLFF